The sequence of this T cell receptor (beta chain) was determined in a study of immune reconstitution after stem cell transplant in scleroderma. TCRdb analysed the RT-PCR reads with MiXCR anew, one entry per CDR3 protein. Of 1,500 or so distinct CDR3 sequences in the sample, approximately 15% were seen once. This CDR3 spans 12 amino acids. CDR1 MNHEY and CDR2 SVGEGT come from the germline V gene. Deletions cut 6 bases from V and 6 bases from J, with 8 bases between. This clonotype occurred a few times. This TCR derives from a female donor with systemic sclerosis. The chain has TRBV6-2 or TRBV6-3 and TRBJ1-4, with D unresolved. The sample here was taken before or after autologous hematopoietic stem cell transplantation (not recorded which). Here the CDR3 reads CASSPADEKLFF. DNA of the CDR3: TGTGCCAGCAGCCCCGCGGATGAAAAACTGTTTTTT.